This T cell receptor beta chain was found in a study of post-analysis software for immune sequencing data. Study background: Disease trajectories encompassed relapsing-remitting, secondary progressive and progressive-relapsing multiple sclerosis.

V shed 5 bases and J shed 12 bases, with 14 bases lying between them. CDR1 and CDR2 from the germline V gene are SSHAT and FNYEAQ (reference sequence). This CDR3 is 13 amino acids long. The TCR beta cDNA libraries contained unique molecular identifiers. Approximately 450,000 cDNA molecules were recovered from an input of roughly 0.85 to 10 million T cells. MiXCR, run by TCRdb on the PCR reads, gives a single entry per CDR3 protein. The table lists 500,000 to 600,000 distinct CDR3 sequences, about 40% of them singletons. With regard to this clonotype: Its specificity is unknown.

Whole-study findings and limits: By F measure, strong co-clustering occurred among samples prepared in the same batch. Patients had higher frequencies than controls of roughly five TRBV segments, including TRBV5-6, TRBV5-1 and TRBV20-1. The normalized Chao1 diversity of multiple sclerosis patients was significantly lower than that of controls.

This TCR derives from a girl aged 10 to 17 with multiple sclerosis. Sequences were obtained from blood. The chain uses TRBV7-7 and TRBJ2-6, with D possibly TRBD1 on 6 matching bases. CDR3 in amino acids: CASSQLQGRVLTF. CDR3 in DNA: TGTGCCAGCAGCCAACTACAGGGACGCGTCCTGACTTTC.